This record concerns one T cell receptor beta chain sequence. This entry belongs to a study of OX40 agonist ivuxolimab in advanced cancers. Sequenced by immunoSEQ multiplex PCR; TCRdb stores in-frame clones only, minus some. The table shows some 57,000 clones, with roughly 84% occurring only once. V lost 2 bases, J lost 4 bases, and 21 bases lay in between. This CDR3 has 18 amino acids. Per germline, CDR1 MNHEY and CDR2 SMNVEV (reference sequence). The chain couples TRBV27 to TRBJ2-1; no definite D call. The TCR sequence derives from an adult with an advanced solid tumor such as melanoma, head and neck, liver or kidney cancer. The sample in question was CD4+ or CD8+ T cells sorted from blood, obtained in a trial of the OX40 agonist ivuxolimab. The CDR3 DNA reads as TGTGCCAGCAGTTTAATCATTGCCGAGACATACAAATACAATGAGCAGTTCTTC. This codes for CASSLIIAETYKYNEQFF.